Shown below are 13 T cell receptor beta chains from a single sample sequenced in a study of cytomegalovirus exposure and HLA in healthy donors. PCR employed 60 Vbeta and 13 Jbeta primers. The data were produced by immunoSEQ multiplex PCR, yet TCRdb's version contains in-frame clones alone and is incomplete. This sample's clone table lists 150,000 to 200,000 clones. Sequencing used PBMCs. Receptors originate from a woman aged 60-70 years in good health and CMV-seronegative.

The rearrangement links TRBV18 to TRBJ1-6; D possibly corresponds to TRBD1 (5 bases). This CDR3 has 13 amino acids. V gave up 5 bases and J gave up 11 bases, with 13 bases separating them. The germline V gene encodes CDR1 KGHSH and CDR2 LQKENI. CDR3 protein: CASSGQGLTPLHF. For the CDR3, the DNA is TGTGCCAGCTCAGGGCAGGGTTTAACACCCCTCCACTTT.

The chain combines TRBV19 with TRBJ1-2, with 7 positions matching TRBD1. Germline V lookup: CDR1 LNHDA, CDR2 SQIVND (reference sequence). The CDR3 has 16 residues. V was clipped by 3 bases and J by 5 bases; unmatched bases: 12. This CDR3 reads CASSIAGTAPTYGYTF. The DNA of the CDR3 is TGTGCCAGTAGTATCGCCGGGACAGCCCCAACTTATGGCTACACCTTC.

The chain employs TRBV5-1 and TRBJ2-7, with 7 bases matching TRBD1. Germline V gene data show CDR1 as SGHRS and CDR2 as YFSETQ. J gave up 0 bases and V 0 bases, and 6 bases lay outside the gene matches. This CDR3 is 16 amino acids long. In DNA, the CDR3 is TGCGCCAGCAGCTTGGTAAATTCAGGGGGCTCCTACGAGCAGTACTTC. Protein: CASSLVNSGGSYEQYF.

This chain uses TRBV29-1 with TRBJ1-1, with D possibly TRBD1 on 5 matching bases. The CDR3 sequence is 13 residues long. Trimming shortened V by 5 bases and J by 0 bases, and 10 bases separated the two germline ends. Germline V gene sequence: CDR1 SQVTM, CDR2 ANQGSEA. CDR3 in DNA: TGCAGCGTTAGGACACACATGAACACTGAAGCTTTCTTT. This codes for CSVRTHMNTEAFF.

The genes are TRBV28 and TRBJ2-2, with 9 bases matching TRBD1. Germline V gene sequence: CDR1 MDHEN, CDR2 SYDVKM. The V and J ends lost 7 bases and 7 bases, in that order; junction bases with no gene match: 13. This CDR3 has 16 residues. CDR3 in DNA: TGTGCCAGCAATCTTCCGGGACAGGGCATGATCGGGGAGCTGTTTTTT. It specifies CASNLPGQGMIGELFF. The variable domain in full, with the rest retrieved from reference TRBV28 and TRBJ2-2, is DVKVTQSSRYLVKRTGEKVFLECVQDMDHENMFWYRQDPGLGLRLIYFSYDVKMKEKGDIPEGYSVSREKKERFSLILESASTNQTSMYLCASNLPGQGMIGELFFGEGSRLTVL.

This chain connects TRBV5-6 to TRBJ2-3; 8 bases are shared with TRBD1. Germline lookup yields CDR1 SGHDT and CDR2 YYEEEE. This CDR3 is built from 16 residues. V was pared by 4 bases and J by 2 bases, with 9 bases of the junction left unmatched. The CDR3: CASSLGDRSYTDTQYF. In nucleotides, the CDR3 is TGTGCCAGCAGCCTGGGGGACAGGTCCTACACAGATACGCAGTATTTT.

The chain couples TRBV7-6 to TRBJ1-5; 11 nucleotides agree with TRBD1. CDR1 is SGHVS, CDR2 FNYEAQ, per germline. The CDR3 is 19 amino acids. Losses at the gene ends were 0 bases for V and 5 bases for J; bases not matched to a gene: 12. This chain's CDR3 is CASSLALGQGADLDQPQHF. The CDR3 DNA follows: TGTGCCAGCAGCTTAGCGTTAGGACAGGGGGCCGACCTGGATCAGCCCCAGCATTTT.

The chain couples TRBV15 to TRBJ2-7; D not certain. Germline assignment: CDR1 LNHNV and CDR2 YYDKDF (reference sequence). The CDR3 loop spans 14 amino acids. The ends were cut back, 0 bases at V and 3 bases at J, with 9 bases in the middle. The CDR3 loop reads CATSREHEDYEQYF. CDR3 in DNA: TGTGCCACCAGCAGAGAGCACGAGGACTACGAGCAGTACTTC.

J is TRBJ1-5 and V is TRBV7-9; TRBD1 matches at 8 bases. The germline CDR1 and CDR2 sequences are SEHNR and FQNEAQ (reference sequence). Trimming at V came to 2 bases and at J to 0 bases, leaving 12 bases not matched to a gene. The CDR3 extends over 19 amino acids. The CDR3: CASSLSQGAGSGSNQPQHF. DNA of the CDR3: TGTGCCAGCAGCTTAAGTCAGGGGGCAGGCTCCGGTAGCAATCAGCCCCAGCATTTT. The whole variable domain, remainder taken from reference TRBV7-9 and TRBJ1-5, is DTGVSQNPRHKITKRGQNVTFRCDPISEHNRLYWYRQTLGQGPEFLTYFQNEAQLEKSRLLSDRFSAERPKGSFSTLEIQRTEQGDSAMYLCASSLSQGAGSGSNQPQHFGDGTRLSIL.

The chain recombines TRBV2 with TRBJ1-3; no clear D. Germline V gene sequence: CDR1 SNHLY, CDR2 FYNNEI. The V and J ends lost 2 bases and 2 bases respectively, with 7 bases between them. The CDR3 spans 14 residues. The CDR3 is CASSETGTGNTIYF. CDR3 DNA sequence: TGTGCCAGCAGTGAAACGGGGACTGGAAACACCATATATTTT.

The DNA for the CDR3 is TGTGCCAGCAGTTATATCCATAGATACAATCAGCCCCAGCATTTT. Residues: CASSYIHRYNQPQHF. The chain joins TRBV28 to TRBJ1-5, with D uncertain. The V end was cut by 4 bases, the J end by 3 bases, with 13 bases between. Germline CDR1 MDHEN, CDR2 SYDVKM. The CDR3 covers 15 residues.

The CDR3 region is CSGGEPYGYTF. In DNA form, the CDR3 reads TGCAGCGGGGGGGAGCCCTATGGCTACACCTTC. This sequence joins TRBV29-1 and TRBJ1-2, with D maybe TRBD1 (5 bases). Germline V gives CDR1 SQVTM, CDR2 ANQGSEA. The CDR3 runs 11 residues. The V end lost 7 bases, the J end lost 4 bases, and 10 bases lay between the germline ends.

This chain links TRBV7-6 with TRBJ2-6; TRBD1 aligns across 7 bases. The CDR3 is made up of 18 amino acids. Germline CDR1 reads SGHVS; CDR2 reads FNYEAQ. V shed 4 bases, J shed 0 bases, and the junction held 9 bases outside the gene matches. The CDR3, as DNA: TGTGCCAGCAGCTGGACCTCGGGACAGAGCTCTGGGGCCAACGTCCTGACTTTC. It codes for CASSWTSGQSSGANVLTF.